This record covers a single T cell receptor beta chain. Its matching antigen is unknown. A junction boundary mismatches the germline segment, possibly from a read error. The data were obtained in a study of blood T cells in healthy people across ages. Study findings and constraints: Roughly linear age-related decline in beta diversity appeared, significant by age around 42.

Alongside a J-beta primer mix, a sample-barcoded 5' primer served in a second PCR lasting roughly 7 to 12 cycles. One entry per CDR3 protein, called by TCRdb with MiXCR from the 5' RACE reads. The sample consists of fewer than 750,000 distinct CDR3 sequences, over 40% of them appearing once. The CDR3 has 12 amino acids. Per germline, CDR1 MGHRA and CDR2 YSYEKL. This receptor was taken from an elderly woman in good health. Sequenced material: blood. This chain joins TRBV4-1 and TRBJ2-7; D is unclear. The CDR3 DNA sequence: TGCGCCAGCGGCCAAGATAGGAACGAGCAGTACTTC. It yields the protein CASGQDRNEQYF.